This TCR beta chain was captured in a study of PD-1 blockade in mismatch repair-deficient tumors (dated by TCRdb to about 2017). As for the study more broadly: Between September 2013 and September 2016, the trial enrolled roughly 85 consecutive patients with roughly 13 mismatch repair-deficient cancer types, every one of whom had been previously treated and was progressing. Deep sequencing of TCR CDR3 regions was used to track tumor-associated T cell clones in peripheral blood of patients responding to PD-1 blockade.

Paper-wide results and their limitations: Tumor-resident clones, often undetectable in blood before treatment, expanded rapidly after pembrolizumab and then contracted, generally before radiologic responses.

Between the V and J ends, shortened by 2 bases and 4 bases respectively, the junction contains 11 bases. The CDR1 and CDR2 encoded by the germline V gene (reference sequence) are MNHEY and SMNVEV. From the cysteine through the phenylalanine, the CDR3 covers 14 amino acids. Of all the DNA, just the CDR3 is kept, 42 bases in frame from base 1. Sample time point, as interpreted from the label and publication: peripheral blood 12 weeks after first pembrolizumab dose. For every enrolled patient, mismatch repair deficiency was confirmed by either polymerase chain reaction or immunohistochemistry. A few patients who responded to pembrolizumab therapy underwent TCR sequencing. The phase II trial prospectively evaluated PD-1 blockade with pembrolizumab in advanced mismatch repair-deficient cancers, independent of tissue of origin. Peripheral blood T cell samples were serially collected before and at multiple times after PD-1 blockade was started. Blood sampling times were reported as weeks after the first pembrolizumab dose.

Turning to this clone: Its binding antigen is unknown. The sample holds no much larger clone one base away, and base qualities are not on file.

Libraries came from the immunoSEQ multiplex PCR assay. Drawn from immuneACCESS, this table holds only the in-frame rearrangements with V and J called that TCRdb kept. Clones are partly lost; checked studies trace under half to an unresolved V gene and leave the rest unexplained. Counted in this sample were roughly 84,000 clones; 81% of them appeared once. The biggest ten clones account for about 2.4% of the sample. The TCR sequence derives from an adult with mismatch repair-deficient cancer. The rearrangement joined TRBV27 to TRBJ1-1; a tentative D match to TRBD1 spans 5 bases. This sample comprised peripheral blood, obtained 12 weeks after starting pembrolizumab. The bases read TGTGCCAGCAGTTTAGGGGGGGACTTCACTGAAGCTTTCTTT. Translated, this gives CASSLGGDFTEAFF.